This passage covers 5 T cell receptor beta chains from one sample sequenced in a study of Tregs in tolerant kidney transplant recipients. Here immunoSEQ multiplex PCR was the method, and the copy in TCRdb shows in-frame clones only, minus some. Among approximately 67,000 clones listed, more than 90% were seen once. The sample in question was CD8+ T cells from blood, obtained before the transplant. The origin of the receptors is a human donor who received a combined kidney and bone marrow transplant.

The chain couples TRBV9 to TRBJ2-2; D might be TRBD2 (6 bases). The CDR3 contains 15 residues. Germline-derived CDR1 and CDR2 are SGDLS and YYNGEE. The V end lost 0 bases, the J end lost 1 base, and 7 bases lay between the germline ends. DNA of the CDR3: TGTGCCAGCAGCGTAGGCGGGGTGAACACCGGGGAGCTGTTTTTT. This codes for CASSVGGVNTGELFF.

The chain is built from TRBV6-1 and TRBJ1-1; 7 nucleotides agree with TRBD1. The germline V gene encodes CDR1 MNHNS and CDR2 SASEGT. V lost 4 bases, J lost 0 bases, and 8 bases stayed unmatched. This CDR3 has 16 amino acids. The CDR3 DNA reads as TGTGCCAGCAGTGCCGGGACAGCGAAGATGAACACTGAAGCTTTCTTT. Its translation is CASSAGTAKMNTEAFF.

This rearrangement joins TRBV7-8 to TRBJ2-7; D remains unclear. Deletions cut 0 bases from V and 3 bases from J, with 9 bases between. Per the germline V gene, CDR1 is SGHVS and CDR2 is FQNEAQ. CDR3 length: 14 amino acids. The CDR3 loop is CASSLAGRRYEQYF. The DNA for the CDR3 is TGTGCCAGCAGCTTAGCTGGCAGGCGCTACGAGCAGTACTTC.

The chain's CDR3 is CASSLETGEETQYF. The CDR3 DNA reads TGTGCCAGCAGCTTAGAGACAGGTGAAGAGACCCAGTACTTC. The gene calls are TRBV11-3 and TRBJ2-5; possibly TRBD1 for D (6 bases). The CDR3 runs to 14 residues. Trimming stripped 0 bases from V and 3 bases from J, with 8 bases between. Germline assignment: CDR1 SGHNT and CDR2 YENEEA.

This chain joins TRBV4-1 and TRBJ2-1, with 9 bases lining up with TRBD1. Trimming cost V 4 bases and J 13 bases; bases outside gene matches: 5. Germline V gene sequence: CDR1 MGHRA, CDR2 YSYEKL. This CDR3 contains 12 residues. This CDR3 is CASSRGDREQFF. The CDR3 nucleotides read TGCGCCAGCAGCCGGGGGGACAGGGAACAGTTCTTC.